Listed below are T cell receptor beta chains from one sample, sequenced in a study of cytotoxic CD8 clonotypes in ibrutinib-treated CLL. Profiling relied on immunoSEQ multiplex PCR, and the TCRdb table lists in-frame clones only, not all of them. Counted here are roughly 45,000 clones, 65% occurring once; the ten biggest clones make up 20% to 25%. This material consisted of PBMCs, taken after 24 months of ibrutinib treatment. These receptors came from a human donor with chronic lymphocytic leukemia. Both conserved end residues are part of each CDR3. D genes are given only for firm matches. Size tells how often a clone was seen (once, few, many) or the class of an expanded clone, and some rows leave it out.

v_gene: TRBV2
abundance: once
d_gene: NA
j_gene: TRBJ1-4
CDR3aa: CASTQGFSATNEKLFF
CDR3nt: TGTGCCAGCACGCAGGGGTTTTCCGCAACTAATGAAAAACTGTTTTTT

v_gene: TRBV5-1
abundance: NA
d_gene: NA
j_gene: TRBJ2-5
CDR3aa: CASSLVPPGYGLETQYF
CDR3nt: TGCGCCAGCAGCTTGGTCCCCCCCGGGTACGGGTTGGAGACCCAGTACTTC

v_gene: TRBV5-1
abundance: NA
d_gene: NA
j_gene: TRBJ2-2
CDR3aa: CASSLALGALTGELFF
CDR3nt: TGCGCCAGCAGCTTGGCTCTGGGGGCCCTCACCGGGGAGCTGTTTTTT

v_gene: TRBV6-1
abundance: many
d_gene: NA
j_gene: TRBJ1-1
CDR3aa: CASSHYIDTEAFF
CDR3nt: TGTGCCAGCAGCCACTATATTGACACTGAAGCTTTCTTT

v_gene: TRBV5-1
abundance: NA
d_gene: NA
j_gene: TRBJ1-4
CDR3aa: CASSLIGVGWDEKLFF
CDR3nt: TGCGCCAGCAGCTTGATCGGTGTGGGGTGGGATGAAAAACTGTTTTTT

v_gene: TRBV7-9
abundance: once
d_gene: NA
j_gene: TRBJ2-7
CDR3aa: CASSSGTLVTYEQYF
CDR3nt: TGTGCCAGCAGCTCCGGGACCCTGGTAACCTACGAGCAGTACTTC

v_gene: TRBV7-3
abundance: NA
d_gene: NA
j_gene: TRBJ2-2
CDR3aa: CASSLTITGELFF
CDR3nt: TGTGCCAGCAGCTTAACCATCACCGGGGAGCTGTTTTTT

v_gene: TRBV28
abundance: NA
d_gene: NA
j_gene: TRBJ1-5
CDR3aa: CASSFGFSSNQPQHF
CDR3nt: TGTGCCAGCAGTTTTGGGTTTTCTAGCAATCAGCCCCAGCATTTT

v_gene: TRBV6-1
abundance: NA
d_gene: NA
j_gene: TRBJ2-7
CDR3aa: CASRSRAQSSYEQYF
CDR3nt: TGTGCCTCCCGGAGCAGGGCCCAGAGCTCCTACGAGCAGTACTTC

v_gene: TRBV2
abundance: few
d_gene: NA
j_gene: TRBJ2-7
CDR3aa: CASSEAGFLGGSF
CDR3nt: TGTGCCAGCAGTGAAGCCGGTTTTCTAGGAGGGTCCTTC

v_gene: TRBV12-5
abundance: NA
d_gene: TRBD1
j_gene: TRBJ1-1
CDR3aa: CASPGTEAFF
CDR3nt: TGTGCTAGCCCCGGGACAGAGGCTTTCTTT